Each of the 13 T cell receptor beta chains below was sequenced from the same sample in a study of cytomegalovirus exposure and HLA in healthy donors. The PCR ran on 60 Vbeta and 13 Jbeta primers. The repertoire was sequenced with immunoSEQ multiplex PCR; TCRdb's copy has only in-frame clones and lacks some. The data hold about 140,000 clones, with 76% observed a single time. The sequenced sample was PBMCs. These receptors came from a man aged 35 to 55 in good health and CMV-seronegative.

The CDR3 here is CASSLGQANTEAFF. CDR3 bases: TGTGCCAGCAGCTTAGGACAGGCGAACACTGAAGCTTTCTTT. This rearrangement joins TRBV13 to TRBJ1-1; TRBD1 might be the D (5 bases). The CDR3 consists of 14 residues. Germline V gene sequence: CDR1 PRHDT, CDR2 FYEKMQ (reference sequence). Trimming cost V 0 bases and J 1 base, with 6 bases left between them.

Comments on this clone: An end of the junction does not agree with germline; a read error may underlie this. The genes are TRBV7-9 and TRBJ2-1, with D possibly matching TRBD2 (5 bases). Germline V lookup: CDR1 SEHNR, CDR2 FQNEAQ (reference sequence). The CDR3 length is 16 residues. The CDR3 bases are TGTTCCAGCAGCTCTACGCAGGCGGGCGGTTACAATGAGCAGTTCTTC. Protein: CSSSSTQAGGYNEQFF.

A few counts support this clone. J is TRBJ2-1 and V is TRBV19; 10 bases line up with TRBD2. V dropped 5 bases and J dropped 6; count of bases not matched to a gene: 10. CDR3 length: 16 amino acids. The germline CDR1 and CDR2 sequences are LNHDA and SQIVND (reference sequence). The CDR3 DNA reads TGTGCCAGTAGTCTCCGACTAGCGGGTAAAGTCAATGAGCAGTTCTTC. Protein product: CASSLRLAGKVNEQFF.

The chain recombines TRBV7-9 with TRBJ2-3; 9 nucleotides match TRBD1. The CDR3 is 17 amino acids. Trimming cost V 6 bases and J 5 bases; bases outside gene matches: 15. Germline CDR1 and CDR2: SEHNR and FQNEAQ (reference sequence). The CDR3 spells CASSYPSWDRDKDTQYF. CDR3 nucleotide sequence: TGTGCCAGCAGTTATCCTTCCTGGGACAGGGATAAAGATACGCAGTATTTT.

A note on this clone: The sample carries other DNA sequences with the same CDR3. The CDR3 DNA reads TGTGCCAGCAGTGAAGGACTAGCGGGAGGAACAGATACGCAGTATTTT. Translated, it gives CASSEGLAGGTDTQYF. The chain uses TRBV6-1 and TRBJ2-3; 13 bases agree with TRBD2. The germline V gene has CDR1 MNHNS and CDR2 SASEGT. The CDR3 consists of 16 residues. V shed 1 base, J shed 3 bases, and the junction held 1 base outside the gene matches.

The genes are TRBV29-1 and TRBJ2-7, with D possibly matching TRBD1 (6 bases). V dropped 5 bases and J dropped 0 bases, with 23 bases sitting between them. Per germline, CDR1 SQVTM and CDR2 ANQGSEA. This CDR3 is 17 amino acids long. CDR3 sequence reads: CSVSTGQGPESSYEQYF. CDR3 DNA sequence: TGCAGCGTTTCAACGGGGCAGGGGCCCGAGAGCTCCTACGAGCAGTACTTC.

This clone was seen only once. The chain uses TRBV7-8 and TRBJ2-5, with 8 bases aligning to TRBD1. Per the germline V gene, CDR1 is SGHVS and CDR2 is FQNEAQ. CDR3 size: 18 residues. V lost 2 bases to trimming and J lost 4 bases; unmatched junction nucleotides: 15. CDR3 region: CASSLLVRARGQGETQYF. Written as DNA, the CDR3 is TGTGCCAGCAGCTTATTAGTCCGTGCCAGGGGGCAAGGAGAGACCCAGTACTTC.

This clone has more than one count but fewer than ten. This specimen includes other DNA sequences encoding the same CDR3. This chain joins TRBV5-1 and TRBJ1-1, with a weak D call TRBD1 (5 bases). Trimming shortened V by 4 bases and J by 3 bases, and 13 bases separated the two germline ends. Germline loops: CDR1 SGHRS, CDR2 YFSETQ. The CDR3 spans 14 residues. Here the CDR3 reads CASSPAGGYTEAFF. The CDR3 DNA is TGCGCCAGCAGCCCTGCGGGGGGGTACACTGAAGCTTTCTTT.

This clone has a handful of counts. The rearrangement links TRBV2 to TRBJ2-3; D may be TRBD1 (6 bases). Trimming left V 8 bases short and J 0 bases short, with 9 bases between. This CDR3 spans 13 amino acids. Germline V gene data show CDR1 as SNHLY and CDR2 as FYNNEI. CDR3 amino acids: CASGTGSTDTQYF. In DNA, the CDR3 is TGTGCCAGCGGAACAGGGAGCACAGATACGCAGTATTTT.

The rearrangement uses TRBV11-3 and TRBJ2-1, with 9 bases fitting TRBD1. This CDR3 spans 15 amino acids. Trimming removed 1 base from V and 9 bases from J; junction bases left unmatched: 7. Germline-derived CDR1 and CDR2 are SGHNT and YENEEA. In DNA, the CDR3 is TGTGCCAGCAGCTTAGTGAATACAGGGGGCACTGAGCAGTTCTTC. Translating it yields CASSLVNTGGTEQFF.

This chain joins TRBV6-5 and TRBJ2-3, with D perhaps matching TRBD2 (6 bases). Trimming took off 0 bases at V and 0 bases at J, with 7 bases between the two ends. Looked up from germline, CDR1 is MNHEY and CDR2 is SVGAGI. The CDR3 covers 15 residues. The DNA for the CDR3 is TGTGCCAGCAGTTACTCGGGGACTAGCACAGATACGCAGTATTTT. This gives the protein CASSYSGTSTDTQYF.

This chain uses TRBV6-6 with TRBJ1-4, with D perhaps TRBD1 (6 bases). The germline CDR1 and CDR2 sequences are MNHNY and SVGAGI (reference sequence). The CDR3 contains 15 residues. Trimming took 2 bases from V and 4 from J, leaving 11 bases between them. CDR3 in amino acids: CASSYPTQGNEKLFF. The DNA of the CDR3 is TGTGCCAGCAGTTACCCCACACAGGGTAATGAAAAACTGTTTTTT.

The chain combines TRBV7-9 with TRBJ1-6, with TRBD1 identical over 10 bases. Germline lookup yields CDR1 SEHNR and CDR2 FQNEAQ (reference sequence). V lost 5 bases, J lost 7 bases, and 5 bases stayed unmatched. This CDR3 has 15 amino acids. CDR3 sequence (DNA): TGTGCCAGCAGCACCAGACAGGGGGCCAATTCACCCCTCCACTTT. Amino acid sequence: CASSTRQGANSPLHF.